This T cell receptor (beta chain) appears in the sequencing data of a study of cytomegalovirus exposure and HLA in healthy donors. Across the study: In a later analysis, the 120 or so validation repertoires were reported to have used the same platform as the 650 to 800 first-cohort repertoires.

Germline V gene lookup returns CDR1 SGDLS and CDR2 YYNGEE. J was trimmed by 2 bases and V by 1 base; bases with no gene match: 10. CDR3 length: 18 amino acids. Study-wide findings and caveats: The study labeled 164 TCR beta chains cytomegalovirus-associated.

Note on this clone: Its specificity is not known.

Donors were drawn from the approximately 110-subject validation cohort, separate from the approximately 680-subject first cohort. Generated by immunoSEQ multiplex PCR, the TCRdb table keeps only in-frame clones and is missing some. This table holds about 180,000 clones, roughly 85% found once. Sequenced: PBMCs. The sequence was collected from a young man in good health and CMV-seropositive. The chain has TRBV9 and TRBJ2-3, with 10 bases identical to TRBD2. CDR3 protein: CASSVQIAGGLNTDTQYF. CDR3 bases: TGTGCCAGCAGCGTACAAATAGCGGGAGGCCTTAACACAGATACGCAGTATTTT.